The entry below describes one T cell receptor beta chain. Germline CDR1 reads SGHVS; CDR2 reads FQNEAQ. This CDR3 has 14 residues. V was pared by 5 bases and J by 4 bases, with 15 bases between. This specimen belongs to a study of T cell responses to AZD1222 COVID-19 vaccine. Study information: Recipients boosted at about 4 weeks or about 12 weeks are pooled.

Assay: immunoSEQ multiplex PCR; the TCRdb copy retains only in-frame clones and omits some. Of 150,000 to 200,000 clones listed, about 92% are singletons. This sequence originates from an adult in good health. J is TRBJ2-7 and V is TRBV7-8; D is unresolved. Sequencing was performed on peripheral blood, taken on day 0 of AZD1222 vaccination. Here the CDR3 reads CASSPPTAEYEQYF. CDR3 bases: TGTGCCAGCAGCCCGCCGACCGCTGAGTACGAGCAGTACTTC.